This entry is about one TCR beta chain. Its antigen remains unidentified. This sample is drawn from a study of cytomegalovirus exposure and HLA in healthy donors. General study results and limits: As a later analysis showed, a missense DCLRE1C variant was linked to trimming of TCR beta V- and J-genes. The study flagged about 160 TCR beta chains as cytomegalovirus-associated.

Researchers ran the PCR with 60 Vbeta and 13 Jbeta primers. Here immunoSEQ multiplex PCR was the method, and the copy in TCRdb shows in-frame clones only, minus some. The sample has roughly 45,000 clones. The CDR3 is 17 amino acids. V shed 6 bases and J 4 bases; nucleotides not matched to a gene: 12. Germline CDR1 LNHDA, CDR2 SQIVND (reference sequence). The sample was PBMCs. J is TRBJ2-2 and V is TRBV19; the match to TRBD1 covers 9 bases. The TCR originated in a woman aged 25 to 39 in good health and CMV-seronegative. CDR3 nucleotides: TGTGCCAGTAGCCGGCTCGGGGACAGGGTTATCACCGGGGAGCTGTTTTTT. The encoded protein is CASSRLGDRVITGELFF.